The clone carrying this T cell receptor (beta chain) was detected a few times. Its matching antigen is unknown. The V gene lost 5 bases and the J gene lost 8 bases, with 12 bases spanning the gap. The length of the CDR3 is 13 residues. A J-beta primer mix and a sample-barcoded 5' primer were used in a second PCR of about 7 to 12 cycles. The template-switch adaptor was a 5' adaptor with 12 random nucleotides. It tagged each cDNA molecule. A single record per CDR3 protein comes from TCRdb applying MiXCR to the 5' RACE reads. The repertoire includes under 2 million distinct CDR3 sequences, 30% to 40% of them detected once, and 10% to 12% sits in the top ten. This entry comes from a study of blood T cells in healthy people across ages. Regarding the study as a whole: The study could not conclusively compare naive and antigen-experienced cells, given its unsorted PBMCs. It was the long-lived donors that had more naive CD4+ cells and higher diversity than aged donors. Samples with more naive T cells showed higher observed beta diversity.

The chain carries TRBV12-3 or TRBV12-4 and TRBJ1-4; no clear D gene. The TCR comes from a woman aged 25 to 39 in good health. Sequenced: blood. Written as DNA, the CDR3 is TGTGCCAGCAGTCGGGTTTTCCGAGAAAAACTGTTTTTT. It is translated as CASSRVFREKLFF.